This paragraph reports one T cell receptor (beta chain). The data derive from a study of T cell responses to AZD1222 COVID-19 vaccine. Germline assignment: CDR1 SGHAT and CDR2 FQNNGV. This CDR3 contains 14 residues. Trimming pared 5 bases from V and 3 bases from J, leaving 13 bases between. Profiled with immunoSEQ multiplex PCR; TCRdb holds only in-frame clones, not every one. This sample has roughly 150,000 clones; more than 75% occur once, and the top ten carry approximately 2.8%. The gene calls are TRBV11-2 and TRBJ2-5; a possible D gene is TRBD2 (5 bases). The receptor's source is an adult who received the AZD1222 COVID-19 vaccine. Material: peripheral blood, obtained 28 days after the second AZD1222 dose. The CDR3 nucleotides read TGTGCCAGCAGCCCCCCCAGCGGTAAAGAGACCCAGTACTTC. Translating gives CASSPPSGKETQYF.